This T cell receptor beta chain was obtained from a study of breast tumors, draining lymph nodes, adjacent tissues. This clonotype was seen just once. TCRdb reprocessed the multiplex PCR reads via MiXCR and lists one record per CDR3 protein. The sample lists 80,000 to 130,000 distinct CDR3 sequences; around 21% were seen once. The lymph nodes were axillary draining lymph nodes from breast cancer patients. The V end lost 2 bases, the J end lost 5 bases, and 8 bases lay between the germline ends. Germline V gene sequence: CDR1 KGHSH, CDR2 LQKENI. The CDR3 spans 13 residues. This clonotype was sampled from a female donor with breast cancer. Some clones in this sample may be carry-over from other donors' samples. The chain links TRBV18 to TRBJ2-3; weak D call: TRBD1 (5 bases). The sequenced sample consisted of axillary lymph node tissue. The CDR3 reads CASSPDSLDTQYF. For the CDR3, the DNA is TGTGCCAGCTCACCAGACAGTCTAGATACGCAGTATTTT.